The sample holds a few counts of the clone carrying this T cell receptor beta chain. The antigen is undetermined. The data were taken from a study of response to subunit inactivated influenza vaccine. Findings and limits, study-wide: The authors suggested that every seasonal influenza vaccination recruits few new T cells.

Using its own MiXCR run on the RT-PCR reads, TCRdb lists one record per CDR3 protein. Of fewer than 350,000 distinct CDR3 sequences in the sample, about a fifth were seen once. The clonotype originates from a man aged 50-75 years who received an inactivated influenza vaccine. This sample comprised PBMCs from blood, obtained less than 22 months after vaccination.

The CDR3 DNA is TGTGCCAGCAGACCCGGACAGGGACACTACTCTGGAAACACCATATATTTT. Its translation: CASRPGQGHYSGNTIYF. The V and J genes are TRBV12-3 or TRBV12-4 and TRBJ1-3, with TRBD1 matching over 8 bases. The trim removed 6 bases at V and 0 bases at J, leaving 10 bases unmatched. The CDR3 length is 17 residues.